The 18 T cell receptor beta chains below were found in one sample sequenced in a study of beta chain features in type 1 diabetes. The authors reverse transcribed all of the isolated RNA, so sequencing captured expressed TCRB transcripts. Here immunoSEQ multiplex PCR was the method, and the copy in TCRdb shows in-frame clones only, minus some. In the table there are 900,000 or so clones, roughly 16% of which are singletons. What was sequenced was naive CD4+ T cells from blood. The receptors shown here come from a woman younger than 35 in good health.

The chain uses TRBV5-1 and TRBJ2-5; 7 bases match TRBD2. V shed 7 bases, J shed 3 bases, and the junction held 6 bases outside the gene matches. Germline lookup yields CDR1 SGHRS and CDR2 YFSETQ. CDR3 length equals 13 residues. CDR3 nucleotides: TGCGCCAGCTCCCCCCGGGGGGAAGAGACCCAGTACTTC. Its protein product is CASSPRGEETQYF. Full variable domain (outside the CDR3, taken from reference TRBV5-1 and TRBJ2-5): KAGVTQTPRYLIKTRGQQVTLSCSPISGHRSVSWYQQTPGQGLQFLFEYFSETQRNKGNFPGRFSGRQFSNSRSEMNVSTLELGDSALYLCASSPRGEETQYFGPGTRLLVL.

This chain joins TRBV27 and TRBJ2-7, with 13 positions matching TRBD2. V shed 8 bases, J shed 8 bases, and the junction held 6 bases outside the gene matches. This CDR3 spans 13 amino acids. Germline assignment: CDR1 MNHEY and CDR2 SMNVEV (reference sequence). CDR3 loop: CASRGTSGTQQYF. CDR3 in DNA: TGTGCCAGCCGAGGGACTAGCGGGACCCAGCAGTACTTC.

This clone has a handful of counts. This chain uses TRBV29-1 with TRBJ1-2; D is unresolved. This CDR3 spans 13 amino acids. V was shortened by 2 bases and J by 4 bases, with 11 bases between the two germline ends. CDR1 is SQVTM, CDR2 ANQGSEA, per germline. The CDR3 region is CSVERSEVYGYTF. The CDR3, as DNA: TGCAGCGTTGAAAGATCCGAAGTCTATGGCTACACCTTC.

In its sample, this clone was seen a few times. The CDR3 reads CASSFRGAYEQYF. CDR3 nucleotide sequence: TGTGCCAGCAGCTTCCGGGGGGCTTACGAGCAGTACTTC. J is TRBJ2-7 and V is TRBV7-2; tentative D call: TRBD2 (7 bases). CDR3 length: 13 residues. The V gene lost 3 bases and the J gene lost 4 bases, with 10 bases spanning the gap. Germline values: CDR1 SGHTA, CDR2 FQGNSA.

The chain combines TRBV19 with TRBJ2-1; 9 nucleotides line up with TRBD1. The V gene end was trimmed by 5 bases and the J gene end by 4 bases; junction bases not matched to a gene: 6. The CDR3 has 15 amino acids. Per germline, CDR1 LNHDA and CDR2 SQIVND (reference sequence). CDR3 coding DNA: TGTGCCAGTAGTCGGGACAGGGACCCTTACAATGAGCAGTTCTTC. It translates to CASSRDRDPYNEQFF.

This clone was counted a few times. This chain links TRBV7-2 with TRBJ2-3, with D possibly being TRBD1 or TRBD2 (6 bases each). This CDR3 has 16 amino acids. CDR1 and CDR2 (germline): SGHTA, FQGNSA. V was pared by 3 bases and J by 0 bases, with 13 bases between. The CDR3 is CASSFVGGLSTDTQYF. The CDR3 nucleotides read TGTGCCAGCAGCTTTGTGGGGGGCCTGAGCACAGATACGCAGTATTTT.

A few counts support this clone. The chain is built from TRBV29-1 and TRBJ2-1; D is perhaps TRBD2 (5 bases). Trimming took 2 bases from V and 0 from J, leaving 17 bases between them. The CDR3 length is 17 residues. Germline lookup yields CDR1 SQVTM and CDR2 ANQGSEA. The CDR3 here is CSVESRGSRPSYNEQFF. CDR3 sequence (DNA): TGCAGCGTTGAATCCCGAGGGAGCAGACCCTCCTACAATGAGCAGTTCTTC.

This clone was counted a few times. The chain has TRBV2 and TRBJ2-5, with D uncertain. V dropped 6 bases and J dropped 5 bases, with 16 bases sitting between them. The CDR3 runs to 14 residues. Per the germline V gene, CDR1 is SNHLY and CDR2 is FYNNEI. The CDR3 coding sequence is TGTGCCAGCAGGACCCCAAGGCTGTGGGAGACCCAGTACTTC. It translates to CASRTPRLWETQYF.

The rearrangement links TRBV6-5 to TRBJ2-5; D remains ambiguous. Per germline, CDR1 MNHEY and CDR2 SVGAGI. V lost 2 bases and J 2 bases, leaving 9 bases between the germline ends. The CDR3 extends over 14 amino acids. This chain's CDR3 is CASSYGSPQETQYF. The CDR3 DNA reads TGTGCCAGCAGTTACGGGTCTCCACAAGAGACCCAGTACTTC.

The chain has TRBV2 and TRBJ1-5; maybe TRBD1 (5 bases). V lost 1 base and J 1 base, leaving 8 bases between the germline ends. This CDR3 is 15 amino acids long. The germline V gene encodes CDR1 SNHLY and CDR2 FYNNEI. The CDR3: CASSEGGHSNQPQHF. CDR3 bases: TGTGCCAGCAGTGAAGGAGGACACAGCAATCAGCCCCAGCATTTT.

The chain uses TRBV11-2 and TRBJ2-1, with no clear D. This CDR3 is 13 amino acids long. Trimming removed 2 bases at V and 6 bases at J, with 8 bases between. In germline, CDR1 is SGHAT, CDR2 FQNNGV. The CDR3 is CASSLLGTNEQFF. CDR3 nucleotide sequence: TGTGCCAGCAGCTTATTAGGTACCAATGAGCAGTTCTTC.

This clone has only a few counts. The V and J genes are TRBV5-1 and TRBJ2-1; 10 nucleotides agree with TRBD2. This CDR3 comprises 16 residues. Losses at the gene ends were 4 bases for V and 2 bases for J; bases not matched to a gene: 6. Per the germline V gene, CDR1 is SGHRS and CDR2 is YFSETQ. CDR3 bases: TGCGCCAGCAGCCCCCCGGGACTAGCGACCTACAATGAGCAGTTCTTC. Its translation is CASSPPGLATYNEQFF.

This clone was recorded a few times. This chain uses TRBV5-1 with TRBJ2-7, with 10 bases lining up with TRBD2. The V segment lost 4 bases and the J segment 3 bases; nucleotides outside the gene matches: 4. Germline lookup yields CDR1 SGHRS and CDR2 YFSETQ. CDR3 length equals 14 residues. The CDR3 loop is CASSPSGGYYEQYF. DNA for the CDR3: TGCGCCAGCAGCCCTAGCGGGGGATACTACGAGCAGTACTTC.

This clone showed up just a few times. The chain uses TRBV2 and TRBJ1-5; D unresolved. This CDR3 is 17 amino acids long. The germline V and J ends were trimmed by 1 base and 0 bases, with 13 bases remaining between them. Germline CDR1 SNHLY, CDR2 FYNNEI. CDR3: CASSEGTATYSNQPQHF. The DNA for the CDR3 is TGTGCCAGCAGTGAAGGGACGGCCACTTATAGCAATCAGCCCCAGCATTTT.

The rearrangement joins TRBV4-3 to TRBJ2-7; D is perhaps TRBD1 or TRBD2 (5 bases each). Germline V gene data show CDR1 as LGHNA and CDR2 as YSLEER. The CDR3 is made up of 17 amino acids. V was pared by 0 bases and J by 4 bases, with 19 bases between. CDR3 loop: CASSQETGTMGNYEQYF. The CDR3 DNA reads TGCGCCAGCAGCCAAGAAACGGGGACCATGGGAAATTACGAGCAGTACTTC.

The chain carries TRBV5-6 and TRBJ1-1; 7 bases line up with TRBD1. This CDR3 region has 15 residues. Germline CDR1 and CDR2: SGHDT and YYEEEE. V lost 4 bases to trimming and J lost 1 base; unmatched junction nucleotides: 7. CDR3 region: CASSTGQRWNTEAFF. As DNA, the CDR3 is TGTGCCAGCAGCACGGGACAGCGGTGGAACACTGAAGCTTTCTTT.

CDR3 in DNA: TGTGCCAGCAGATTCAGGGACAGGGGTGAGCAGTTCTTC. Translated, it gives CASRFRDRGEQFF. The V and J genes are TRBV5-8 and TRBJ2-1, with 10 bases identical to TRBD1. Germline CDR1 and CDR2: SGHTS and YDEGEE. The V segment lost 5 bases and the J segment 9 bases; nucleotides outside the gene matches: 5. The CDR3 contains 13 residues.

The CDR3 region is CASSLDGQHAPSDIQYF. The CDR3 DNA sequence: TGCGCCAGCAGCTTGGACGGACAGCACGCCCCGTCAGACATTCAGTACTTC. This chain uses TRBV5-1 with TRBJ2-4; maybe TRBD1 (6 bases). V gave up 0 bases and J gave up 8 bases, with 21 bases separating them. The CDR3 contains 17 residues. The germline gives CDR1 SGHRS, CDR2 YFSETQ.